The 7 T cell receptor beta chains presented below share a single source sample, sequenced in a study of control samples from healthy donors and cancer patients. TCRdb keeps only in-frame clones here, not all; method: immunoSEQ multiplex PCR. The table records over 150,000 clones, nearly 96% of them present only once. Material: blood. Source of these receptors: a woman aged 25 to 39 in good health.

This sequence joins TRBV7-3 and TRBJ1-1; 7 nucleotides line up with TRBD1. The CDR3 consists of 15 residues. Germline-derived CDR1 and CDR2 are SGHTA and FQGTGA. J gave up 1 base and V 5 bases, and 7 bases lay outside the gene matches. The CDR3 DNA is TGTGCCAGCAGCAGGACAGGTCTGACGAACACTGAAGCTTTCTTT. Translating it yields CASSRTGLTNTEAFF.

The CDR3, as DNA: TGTGCCAGCAGCGTAGCAAGGAGCTCCTACAATGAGCAGTTCTTC. It is translated as CASSVARSSYNEQFF. The chain recombines TRBV9 with TRBJ2-1; D remains unclear. The CDR3 extends over 15 amino acids. The germline V and J ends were trimmed by 0 bases and 0 bases, with 7 bases remaining between them. The germline gives CDR1 SGDLS, CDR2 YYNGEE.

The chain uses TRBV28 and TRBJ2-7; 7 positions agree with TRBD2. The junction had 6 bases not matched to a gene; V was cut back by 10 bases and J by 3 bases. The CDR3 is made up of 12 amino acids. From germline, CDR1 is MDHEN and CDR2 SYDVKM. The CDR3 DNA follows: TGTGCCACGCGGGAGACGAACTACGAGCAGTACTTC. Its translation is CATRETNYEQYF.

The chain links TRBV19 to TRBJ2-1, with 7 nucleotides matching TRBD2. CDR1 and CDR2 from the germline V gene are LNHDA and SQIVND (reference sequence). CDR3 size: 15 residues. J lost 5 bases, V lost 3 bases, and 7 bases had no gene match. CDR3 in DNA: TGTGCCAGTAGTATGGGCGGGAGTAGGGACAATGAGCAGTTCTTC. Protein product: CASSMGGSRDNEQFF. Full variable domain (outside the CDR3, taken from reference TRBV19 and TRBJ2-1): DGGITQSPKYLFRKEGQNVTLSCEQNLNHDAMYWYRQDPGQGLRLIYYSQIVNDFQKGDIAEGYSVSREKKESFPLTVTSAQKNPTAFYLCASSMGGSRDNEQFFGPGTRLTVL.

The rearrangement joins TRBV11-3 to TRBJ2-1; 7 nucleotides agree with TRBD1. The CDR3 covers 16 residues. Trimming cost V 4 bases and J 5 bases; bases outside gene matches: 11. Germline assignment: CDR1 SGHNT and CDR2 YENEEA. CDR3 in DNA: TGTGCCAGCAGCTCAGGACCGGGACAGTTAAACAATGAGCAGTTCTTC. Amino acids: CASSSGPGQLNNEQFF. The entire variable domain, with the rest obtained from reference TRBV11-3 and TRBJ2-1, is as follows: EAGVVQSPRYKIIEKKQPVAFWCNPISGHNTLYWYLQNLGQGPELLIRYENEEAVDDSQLPKDRFSAERLKGVDSTLKIQPAELGDSAVYLCASSSGPGQLNNEQFFGPGTRLTVL.

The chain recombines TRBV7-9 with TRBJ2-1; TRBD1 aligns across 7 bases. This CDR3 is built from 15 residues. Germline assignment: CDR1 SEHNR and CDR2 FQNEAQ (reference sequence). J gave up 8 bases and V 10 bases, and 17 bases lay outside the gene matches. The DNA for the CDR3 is TGTGCCATTAGTTCCGGCAGGGGGTATTGGGATGAGCAGTTCTTC. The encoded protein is CAISSGRGYWDEQFF.

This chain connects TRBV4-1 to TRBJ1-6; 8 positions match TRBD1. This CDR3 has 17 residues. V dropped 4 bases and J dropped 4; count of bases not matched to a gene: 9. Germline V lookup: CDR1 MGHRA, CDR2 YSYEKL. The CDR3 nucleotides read TGCGCCAGCAGCCGCCGAATCAGGGACAGGTATAATTCACCCCTCCACTTT. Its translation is CASSRRIRDRYNSPLHF.